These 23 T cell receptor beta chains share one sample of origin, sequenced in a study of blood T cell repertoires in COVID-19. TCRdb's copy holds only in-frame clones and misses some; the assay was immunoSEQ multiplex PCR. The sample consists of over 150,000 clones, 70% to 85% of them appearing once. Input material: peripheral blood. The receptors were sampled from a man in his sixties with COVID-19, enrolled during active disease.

In DNA form, the CDR3 reads TGTGCCAGTCAGGTAAAGGGCAATCAGCCCCAGCATTTT. Translating it yields CASQVKGNQPQHF. V and J are TRBV19 and TRBJ1-5; D unclear. The V end lost 8 bases, the J end lost 2 bases, and 10 bases lay between the germline ends. The germline V gene encodes CDR1 LNHDA and CDR2 SQIVND (reference sequence). The length of the CDR3 is 13 residues. The whole variable domain, remainder taken from reference TRBV19 and TRBJ1-5, is DGGITQSPKYLFRKEGQNVTLSCEQNLNHDAMYWYRQDPGQGLRLIYYSQIVNDFQKGDIAEGYSVSREKKESFPLTVTSAQKNPTAFYLCASQVKGNQPQHFGDGTRLSIL.

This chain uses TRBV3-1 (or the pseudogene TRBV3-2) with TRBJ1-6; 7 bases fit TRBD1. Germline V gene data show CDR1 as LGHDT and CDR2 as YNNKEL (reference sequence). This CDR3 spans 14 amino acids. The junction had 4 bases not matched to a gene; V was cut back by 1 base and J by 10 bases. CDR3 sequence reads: CASSQATGRSPLHF. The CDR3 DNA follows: TGTGCCAGCAGCCAAGCGACAGGGAGGTCACCCCTCCACTTT.

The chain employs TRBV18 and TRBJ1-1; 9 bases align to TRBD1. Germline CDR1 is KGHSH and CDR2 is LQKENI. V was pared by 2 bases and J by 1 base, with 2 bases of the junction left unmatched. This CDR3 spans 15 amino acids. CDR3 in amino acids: CASSPRTGENTEAFF. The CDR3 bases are TGTGCCAGCTCACCAAGGACAGGGGAGAACACTGAAGCTTTCTTT.

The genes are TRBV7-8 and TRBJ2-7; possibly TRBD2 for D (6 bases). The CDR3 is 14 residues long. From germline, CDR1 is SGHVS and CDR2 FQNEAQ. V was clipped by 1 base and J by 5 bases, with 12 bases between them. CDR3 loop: CASSLGGAGNEQYF. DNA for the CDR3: TGTGCCAGCAGCTTAGGCGGGGCGGGAAACGAGCAGTACTTC.

The DNA for the CDR3 is TGTGCCAGCTCATGGGCCAGGGGCAGAGGGAATGAAAAACTGTTTTTT. Residues: CASSWARGRGNEKLFF. The genes are TRBV18 and TRBJ1-4, with D maybe TRBD1 (6 bases). The germline V and J ends were trimmed by 5 bases and 5 bases, with 18 bases remaining between them. Germline values: CDR1 KGHSH, CDR2 LQKENI. This CDR3 has 16 residues.

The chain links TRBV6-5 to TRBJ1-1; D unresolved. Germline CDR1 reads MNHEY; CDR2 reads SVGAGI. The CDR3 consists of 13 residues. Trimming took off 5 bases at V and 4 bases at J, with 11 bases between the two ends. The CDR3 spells CASSTVPVTEAFF. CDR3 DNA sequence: TGTGCCAGCAGTACAGTACCTGTCACTGAAGCTTTCTTT.

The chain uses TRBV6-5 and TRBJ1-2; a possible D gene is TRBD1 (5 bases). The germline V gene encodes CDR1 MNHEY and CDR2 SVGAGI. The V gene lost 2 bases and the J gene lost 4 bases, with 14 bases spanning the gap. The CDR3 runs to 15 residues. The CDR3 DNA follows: TGTGCCAGCAGTTACAAACAGGCCAGCTTCTATGGCTACACCTTC. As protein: CASSYKQASFYGYTF.

As DNA, the CDR3 is TGTGCCAGCAGTTATGTAGAGGGGGACGGGTTCATTTACAATCAGCCCCAGCATTTT. It specifies CASSYVEGDGFIYNQPQHF. The chain employs TRBV6-2 or TRBV6-3 and TRBJ1-5; D is perhaps TRBD1 (6 bases). V lost 3 bases and J 3 bases, leaving 24 bases between the germline ends. Germline V gives CDR1 MNHEY, CDR2 SVGEGT. This CDR3 comprises 19 residues.

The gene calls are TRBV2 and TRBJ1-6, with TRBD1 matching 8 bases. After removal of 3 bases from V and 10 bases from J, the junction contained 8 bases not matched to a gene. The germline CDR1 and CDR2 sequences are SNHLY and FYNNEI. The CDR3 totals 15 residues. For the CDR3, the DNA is TGTGCCAGCAGTGACCCTGACAGGGGCGGGTCACCCCTCCACTTT. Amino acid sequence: CASSDPDRGGSPLHF. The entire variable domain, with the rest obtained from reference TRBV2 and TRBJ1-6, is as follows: EPEVTQTPSHQVTQMGQEVILRCVPISNHLYFYWYRQILGQKVEFLVSFYNNEISEKSEIFDDQFSVERPDGSNFTLKIRSTKLEDSAMYFCASSDPDRGGSPLHFGNGTRLTVT.

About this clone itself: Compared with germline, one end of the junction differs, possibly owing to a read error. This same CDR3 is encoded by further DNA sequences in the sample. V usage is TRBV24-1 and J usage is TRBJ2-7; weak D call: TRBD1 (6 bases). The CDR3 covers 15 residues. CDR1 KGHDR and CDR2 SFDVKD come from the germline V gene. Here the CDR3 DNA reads TGCGCCACCAGTGACCCAAGAGACAGGACCTACGAGCAGTACTTC. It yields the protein CATSDPRDRTYEQYF.

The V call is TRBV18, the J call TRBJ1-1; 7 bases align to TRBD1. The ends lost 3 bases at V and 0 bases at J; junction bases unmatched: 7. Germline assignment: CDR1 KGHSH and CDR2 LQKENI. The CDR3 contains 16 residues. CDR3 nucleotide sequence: TGTGCCAGCTCACCCTCGACAGGGAAGGTGAACACTGAAGCTTTCTTT. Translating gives CASSPSTGKVNTEAFF.

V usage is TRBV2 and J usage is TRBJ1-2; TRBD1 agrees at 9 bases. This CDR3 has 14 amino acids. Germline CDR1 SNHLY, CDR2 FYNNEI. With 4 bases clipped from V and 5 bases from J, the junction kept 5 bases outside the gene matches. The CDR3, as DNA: TGTGCCAGCAGTGCGACCGGGACAGGGTATGGCTACACCTTC. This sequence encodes CASSATGTGYGYTF.

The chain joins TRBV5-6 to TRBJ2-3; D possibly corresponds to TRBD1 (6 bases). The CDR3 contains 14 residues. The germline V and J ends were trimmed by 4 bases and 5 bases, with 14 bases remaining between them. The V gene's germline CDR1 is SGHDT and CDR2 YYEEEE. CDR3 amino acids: CASSPRQVGDTQYF. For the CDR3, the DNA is TGTGCCAGCAGCCCACGACAGGTAGGAGATACGCAGTATTTT. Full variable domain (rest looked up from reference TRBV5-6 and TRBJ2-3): DAGVTQSPTHLIKTRGQQVTLRCSPKSGHDTVSWYQQALGQGPQFIFQYYEEEERQRGNFPDRFSGHQFPNYSSELNVNALLLGDSALYLCASSPRQVGDTQYFGPGTRLTVL.

The CDR3 region has the DNA TGTGCCAGCAGTTTTCGGGGGGCTAGCACAGATACGCAGTATTTT. It translates to CASSFRGASTDTQYF. V is TRBV27 and J is TRBJ2-3, with D perhaps matching TRBD2 (7 bases). Trimming took 3 bases from V and 0 from J, leaving 10 bases between them. Germline V lookup: CDR1 MNHEY, CDR2 SMNVEV (reference sequence). The CDR3 loop spans 15 amino acids.

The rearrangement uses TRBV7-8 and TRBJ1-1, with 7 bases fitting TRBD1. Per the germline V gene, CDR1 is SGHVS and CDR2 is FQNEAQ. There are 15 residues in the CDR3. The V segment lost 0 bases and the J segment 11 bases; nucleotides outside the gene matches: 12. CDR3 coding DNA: TGTGCCAGCAGCTTAGCGTTGTGGAAGAGGGGGCGGGCTTTCTTT. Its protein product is CASSLALWKRGRAFF.

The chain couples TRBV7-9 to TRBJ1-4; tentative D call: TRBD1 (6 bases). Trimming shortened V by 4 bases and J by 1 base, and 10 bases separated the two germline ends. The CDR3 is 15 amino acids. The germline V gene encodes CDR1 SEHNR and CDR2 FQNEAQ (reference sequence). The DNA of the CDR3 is TGTGCCAGCAGCTCCCGGACAGAAACTAATGAAAAACTGTTTTTT. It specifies CASSSRTETNEKLFF.

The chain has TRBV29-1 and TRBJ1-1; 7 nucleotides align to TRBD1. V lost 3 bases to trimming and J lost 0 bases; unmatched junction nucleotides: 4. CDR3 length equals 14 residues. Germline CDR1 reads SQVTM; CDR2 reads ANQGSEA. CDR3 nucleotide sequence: TGCAGCGTTGATCCCGACAGGGTGAACACTGAAGCTTTCTTT. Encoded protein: CSVDPDRVNTEAFF.

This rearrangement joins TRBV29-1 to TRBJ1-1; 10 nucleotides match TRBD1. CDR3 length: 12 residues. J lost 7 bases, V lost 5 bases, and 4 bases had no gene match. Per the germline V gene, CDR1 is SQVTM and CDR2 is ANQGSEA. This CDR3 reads CSVRTGGNEAFF. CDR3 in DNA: TGCAGCGTTCGGACAGGGGGTAATGAAGCTTTCTTT.

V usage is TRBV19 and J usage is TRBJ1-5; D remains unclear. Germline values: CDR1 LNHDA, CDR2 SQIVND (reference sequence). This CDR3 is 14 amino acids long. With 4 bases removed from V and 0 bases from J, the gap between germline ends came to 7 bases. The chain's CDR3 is CASSRVNSNQPQHF. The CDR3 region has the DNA TGTGCCAGTAGTAGAGTTAATAGCAATCAGCCCCAGCATTTT. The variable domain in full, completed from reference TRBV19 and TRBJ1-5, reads DGGITQSPKYLFRKEGQNVTLSCEQNLNHDAMYWYRQDPGQGLRLIYYSQIVNDFQKGDIAEGYSVSREKKESFPLTVTSAQKNPTAFYLCASSRVNSNQPQHFGDGTRLSIL.

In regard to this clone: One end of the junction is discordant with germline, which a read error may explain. The CDR3 DNA reads as TGTGCCAGCAGTTTACCCCGAGGACTCGGAAGCTATGACTACACCTTC. Protein: CASSLPRGLGSYDYTF. V gene TRBV28 combines with J gene TRBJ1-2, with unresolved D. CDR3 length equals 16 residues. Per germline, CDR1 MDHEN and CDR2 SYDVKM.

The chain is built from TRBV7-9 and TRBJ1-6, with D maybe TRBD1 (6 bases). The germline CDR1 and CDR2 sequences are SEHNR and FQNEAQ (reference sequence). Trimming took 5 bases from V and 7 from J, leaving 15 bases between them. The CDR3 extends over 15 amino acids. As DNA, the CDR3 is TGTGCCAGCAGCCATCTACAGGGTTCGAATTCACCCCTCCACTTT. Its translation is CASSHLQGSNSPLHF.

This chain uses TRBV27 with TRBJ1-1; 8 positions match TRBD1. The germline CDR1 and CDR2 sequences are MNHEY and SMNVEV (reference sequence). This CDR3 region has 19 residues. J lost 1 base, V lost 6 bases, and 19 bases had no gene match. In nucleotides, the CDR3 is TGTGCCAGCAGACCGGGACAGGCCCTTTTCCATCTTCGGAACACTGAAGCTTTCTTT. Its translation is CASRPGQALFHLRNTEAFF.

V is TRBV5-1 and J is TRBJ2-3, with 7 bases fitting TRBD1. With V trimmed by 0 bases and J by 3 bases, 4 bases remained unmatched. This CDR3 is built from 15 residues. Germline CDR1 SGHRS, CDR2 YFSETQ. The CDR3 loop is CASSLGTGVTDTQYF. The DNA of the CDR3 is TGCGCCAGCAGCTTGGGGACAGGCGTGACAGATACGCAGTATTTT.